This TCR beta chain was obtained from a study of blood T cells in healthy people across ages (dated by TCRdb to 2015 to 2017). Context from the whole study: Template switching captured roughly one uniquely barcoded TCR beta cDNA molecule per two T cells in model experiments. The donors were split into four age groups: young (average around 16 years), middle-aged (39), aged (approximately 59) and long-lived (about 82). Two additional independent replicas of 1 million unique cDNA reads from the same blood draw were analyzed for two donors (one aged 18 to 30 and one aged 80 or older). To avoid experimental bias, donors of different ages were spread randomly across the sequencing lanes. To track age-related changes in TCR beta repertoire diversity, the study relied on deep sequencing normalized with unique cDNA molecular identifiers. Results the study describes overall, beyond this receptor: Because donor CMV infection status was unknown, age-related changes in expanded clonotypes were potentially confounded. Because profiling used bulk unsorted PBMCs, naive and antigen-experienced compartments could not be compared conclusively. Observed TCR beta diversity correlated strongly with the percentage of naive T cells measured by flow cytometry. Observed TCR beta diversity per million T cells fell roughly linearly with age, and a significant reduction was already apparent by age approximately 40. Compared with the aged group, the long-lived group had more naive CD4+ T cells, fewer expanded clones and increased TCR diversity, a pattern suggesting age selection. Estimates of total diversity from one million sequenced T cells were regarded as lower bounds and underestimates.

Receptor amplification or capture employed 5' RACE. TCRdb shows the sequencer as Illumina HiSeq 2500. A second PCR of about 7 to 12 cycles was run with a J-beta primer mix and a sample-barcoded 5' primer. Each TCR beta cDNA molecule received a unique molecular identifier from a template-switch 5' adaptor carrying 12 random nucleotides. Each sample yielded at least 2.5 million CDR3-containing paired-end reads. All of the RNA was converted into first-strand cDNA using the Mint cDNA synthesis kit, with a TRBC-specific oligonucleotide serving as the primer. Following uracil-DNA glycosylase treatment, a first 18-cycle PCR with universal primers M1SS and BC2_uni_R was performed on all cDNA. The published analysis was carried out like this. Each sample was normalized by randomly selecting 1 million high-quality reads, each carrying a distinct molecular identifier. Reads sharing molecular identifiers were discarded rather than binned into consensus sequences. MiTCR, set to a Q25 quality threshold and the strictest error-elimination algorithm, was used for CDR3 identification, clonotype clustering and error correction. A nonparametric unseen species model with Euler transformation was used to estimate a lower bound on total TCR beta diversity. The public reads were reprocessed in TCRdb via fastp at Q25 and MiXCR, keeping in-frame beta chains. Each CDR3 protein gets just one entry, which takes the most common genes and DNA from the rows behind it. Here the V and J calls rest on TCRdb's processing, not on the authors' analysis. The sample table records about 1.4 million distinct CDR3 sequences; 59% of these occur just once. The ten largest make up roughly 7% of the sample.

The CDR3 runs 15 residues from the cysteine to the phenylalanine. The kept DNA is CDR3 alone, 45 bases in frame from the first base. Germline trimming: 5 bases from V, 2 bases from J; junction bases outside gene matches: 8. As to this clonotype: There is no known antigen for this receptor. Per-nucleotide qualities are absent, and no much larger clonotype sits a single base away.

The approximately 39 donors, aged 6 to 90 years, were systemically healthy Caucasian individuals from Russia. Each donor gave 8.5 to 10 milliliters of peripheral blood, collected into EDTA-treated Vacutainer tubes. Ficoll-Paque density-gradient centrifugation was used to isolate PBMCs, with at least 6.5 million per sample. Trizol reagent was used to extract total RNA from PBMCs, with at least 6 micrograms per sample. Naive CD45RAhigh/CD27high T cell percentages were measured by flow cytometry on a PBMC aliquot from every donor. The source of this sequence is a man aged 18 to 35 in good health. Sequenced material: blood. The sequence links TRBV12-3 or TRBV12-4 to TRBJ2-7, with 8 middle bases fitting TRBD1. CDR3 region: CASSTPGGQTYEQYF. In nucleotides, the sequence is TGTGCCAGCAGTACCCCAGGGGGCCAAACCTACGAGCAGTACTTC.